What follows is one T cell receptor (beta chain) and its context. Antigen: not known. Over chemoradiotherapy, repertoires were sampled more than once. These data belong to a study of chemoradiotherapy in HPV16-positive cancers. Whole-study context: Candidate HPV-specific T-cell clones and common TCR motifs came from functional assays in a couple of HPV16-positive patients.

The study's findings and limits: HPV-specific T cells were functionally defined from only a couple of HPV16-positive patients. During treatment, candidate HPV-specific clones and E7-related motifs expanded in tumor.

Generated by immunoSEQ multiplex PCR, the TCRdb table keeps only in-frame clones and is missing some. The table lists roughly 13,000 clones, just under 70% of them singletons, with roughly 19% in the top ten. The receptor comes from a human donor with HPV-associated anogenital cancer. This sample was obtained from a patient who underwent chemoradiotherapy.

Here the CDR3 DNA reads TGTGCCAGCAGCCACCTCGGGACTAACTATGGCTACACCTTC. This translates into CASSHLGTNYGYTF. The chain couples TRBV4-2 to TRBJ1-2; D unclear. V was clipped by 3 bases and J by 0 bases, with 8 bases between them. This CDR3 region has 14 residues. Germline loops: CDR1 LGHNA, CDR2 YNFKEQ.